The 24 T cell receptor beta chains in this list originate from one sample, sequenced in a study of CD8+ T cells in alopecia areata. The treatment: oral pan-JAK inhibitor, 5-10 mg twice daily. Extracted RNA was reverse transcribed into cDNA, the sequencing template. The method was immunoSEQ multiplex PCR; TCRdb's version includes in-frame clones alone and lacks a portion of them. The table records 160,000 or so clones, approximately 52% of them present only once. The sample was CD4+ T cells sorted from blood, taken at approximately week 60, from a patient treated with tofacitinib. Receptor source: a human donor with alopecia areata.

This sequence joins TRBV5-1 and TRBJ1-1; D is unclear. There are 14 residues in the CDR3. Trimming shortened V by 4 bases and J by 0 bases, and 10 bases separated the two germline ends. CDR1 is SGHRS and CDR2 is YFSETQ in the germline V gene. The CDR3 protein is CASSRDGMNTEAFF. The DNA for the CDR3 is TGCGCCAGCAGCCGCGACGGGATGAACACTGAAGCTTTCTTT.

This clone was observed a handful of times. This chain links TRBV5-6 with TRBJ1-2, with TRBD1 matching 9 bases. The CDR3 is 14 residues long. Germline V gives CDR1 SGHDT, CDR2 YYEEEE. V lost 7 bases and J lost 4; bases outside the gene matches: 8. CDR3 coding DNA: TGTGCCAGCGCCCGGGACAGGGCGATCTATGGCTACACCTTC. Translated, it gives CASARDRAIYGYTF.

Comment on this clone: A read error may account for a junction end that differs from germline. This chain links TRBV7-7 with TRBJ1-5, with a weak D call TRBD1 (5 bases). Per the germline V gene, CDR1 is SSHAT and CDR2 is FNYEAQ (reference sequence). The length of the CDR3 is 13 residues. The CDR3 here is CASSPGANQPQHF. In DNA form, the CDR3 reads TGTGCTAGCAGCCCCGGGGCGAATCAGCCCCAGCATTTT.

The chain couples TRBV9 to TRBJ2-2; the match to TRBD1 covers 8 bases. The germline gives CDR1 SGDLS, CDR2 YYNGEE. Trimming cost V 0 bases and J 11 bases; bases outside gene matches: 9. This CDR3 has 15 amino acids. The CDR3 protein is CASSVDGQGVLELFF. The CDR3 DNA follows: TGTGCCAGCAGCGTAGATGGACAGGGAGTTCTCGAGCTGTTTTTT.

V usage is TRBV29-1 and J usage is TRBJ1-2, with 7 nucleotides matching TRBD1. The CDR3 is 14 residues long. Germline V CDR1 and CDR2: SQVTM, ANQGSEA. V shed 6 bases and J 7 bases; nucleotides not matched to a gene: 14. The CDR3 DNA reads TGCAGCGTCGACGACGGAGGACAGGTCGGTGGCTACACCTTC. Its translation is CSVDDGGQVGGYTF.

In its sample, this clone was seen once. The chain is built from TRBV7-3 and TRBJ2-7, with D perhaps TRBD1 (7 bases). There are 15 residues in the CDR3. V gave up 5 bases and J gave up 1 base, with 15 bases separating them. CDR1 is SGHTA and CDR2 is FQGTGA in the germline V gene. The CDR3 reads CASSPGGSGSYEQYF. In DNA form, the CDR3 reads TGTGCCAGCAGCCCAGGGGGGTCAGGGTCCTACGAGCAGTACTTC.

J is TRBJ2-5 and V is TRBV6-5; 10 bases are a match to TRBD1. The CDR3 covers 14 residues. CDR1 and CDR2 from the germline V gene are MNHEY and SVGAGI. V was clipped by 5 bases and J by 7 bases; unmatched bases: 7. CDR3 sequence reads: CASSGTGVRGTQYF. CDR3 sequence (DNA): TGTGCCAGCAGTGGGACAGGGGTTAGGGGGACCCAGTACTTC.

The chain couples TRBV18 to TRBJ1-1; D perhaps matches TRBD1 (5 bases). The V and J ends lost 1 base and 3 bases respectively, with 12 bases between them. Germline V gene sequence: CDR1 KGHSH, CDR2 LQKENI. CDR3 length: 15 amino acids. Here the CDR3 reads CASSPRSGGDTEAFF. Written as DNA, the CDR3 is TGTGCCAGCTCACCACGATCAGGAGGGGACACTGAAGCTTTCTTT.

This clone was seen a handful of times. The chain combines TRBV19 with TRBJ2-3; 8 positions match TRBD1. Germline V gene sequence: CDR1 LNHDA, CDR2 SQIVND (reference sequence). With V trimmed by 4 bases and J by 4 bases, 4 bases remained unmatched. This CDR3 contains 14 residues. The CDR3 spells CASSTRGLSDTQYF. The CDR3 DNA sequence: TGTGCCAGTAGTACCAGGGGGCTCTCAGATACGCAGTATTTT. Full variable domain (outside the CDR3, taken from reference TRBV19 and TRBJ2-3): DGGITQSPKYLFRKEGQNVTLSCEQNLNHDAMYWYRQDPGQGLRLIYYSQIVNDFQKGDIAEGYSVSREKKESFPLTVTSAQKNPTAFYLCASSTRGLSDTQYFGPGTRLTVL.

This clone has just a few counts. The rearrangement links TRBV6-5 to TRBJ1-2, with no clear D. V lost 4 bases, J lost 3 bases, and 9 bases lay in between. The CDR3 runs to 13 residues. CDR1 and CDR2 (germline): MNHEY, SVGAGI. The chain's CDR3 is CASSFYRDYGYTF. CDR3 nucleotide sequence: TGTGCCAGCAGTTTCTACCGGGACTATGGCTACACCTTC.

The chain carries TRBV29-1 and TRBJ1-1, with 8 bases that match TRBD1. The CDR3 runs 11 residues. The V gene's germline CDR1 is SQVTM and CDR2 ANQGSEA. J lost 5 bases, V lost 5 bases, and 1 base had no gene match. The CDR3 sequence: CSVQGATEAFF. DNA for the CDR3: TGCAGCGTTCAGGGGGCAACTGAAGCTTTCTTT. The complete variable domain, with remaining parts taken from reference TRBV29-1 and TRBJ1-1, reads SAVISQKPSRDICQRGTSLTIQCQVDSQVTMMFWYRQQPGQSLTLIATANQGSEATYESGFVIDKFPISRPNLTFSTLTVSNMSPEDSSIYLCSVQGATEAFFGQGTRLTVV.

V and J are TRBV6-5 and TRBJ2-7; a possible D gene is TRBD1 (7 bases). Germline V gene lookup returns CDR1 MNHEY and CDR2 SVGAGI. There are 13 residues in the CDR3. Trimming shortened V by 8 bases and J by 6 bases, and 17 bases separated the two germline ends. The CDR3 region has the DNA TGTGCCAGCCTCCGGGACAGTAGCGGCGAGCAGTACTTC. This sequence encodes CASLRDSSGEQYF.

V usage is TRBV29-1 and J usage is TRBJ2-7; D is unclear. V lost 3 bases, J lost 4 bases, and 13 bases lay in between. The CDR3 is 13 amino acids. Germline CDR1 and CDR2: SQVTM and ANQGSEA. For the CDR3, the DNA is TGCAGCGTTGATTCCGGCACACAATACGAGCAGTACTTC. Amino acid sequence: CSVDSGTQYEQYF.

The V gene is TRBV14, the J gene TRBJ2-5; D remains unclear. Germline values: CDR1 SGHDN, CDR2 FVKESK. Trimming left V 3 bases short and J 5 bases short, with 10 bases between. The CDR3 spans 13 residues. CDR3 in amino acids: CASSQMRRETQYF. The CDR3, as DNA: TGTGCCAGCAGCCAGATGCGCAGGGAGACCCAGTACTTC.

V usage is TRBV5-1 and J usage is TRBJ2-2; D gene uncertain. The CDR3 consists of 14 residues. Trimming took off 3 bases at V and 0 bases at J, with 6 bases between the two ends. In germline, CDR1 is SGHRS, CDR2 YFSETQ. The CDR3 is CASSSASNTGELFF. The CDR3 DNA is TGCGCCAGCAGCTCCGCCTCGAACACCGGGGAGCTGTTTTTT.

This clone was observed a few times. J is TRBJ1-1 and V is TRBV5-8; D might be TRBD1 (5 bases). The CDR3 is made up of 13 amino acids. The V end lost 5 bases, the J end lost 1 base, and 9 bases lay between the germline ends. Per the germline V gene, CDR1 is SGHTS and CDR2 is YDEGEE. The CDR3 coding sequence is TGTGCCAGCAGGGGACGGCCGAACACTGAAGCTTTCTTT. Translated, it gives CASRGRPNTEAFF. Drawing the rest from reference TRBV5-8 and TRBJ1-1, the complete variable domain is EAGVTQSPTHLIKTRGQQATLRCSPISGHTSVYWYQQALGLGLQFLLWYDEGEERNRGNFPPRFSGRQFPNYSSELNVNALELEDSALYLCASRGRPNTEAFFGQGTRLTVV.

This clone was detected only once. The chain recombines TRBV2 with TRBJ1-6; tentatively, D is TRBD1 (5 bases). Germline lookup yields CDR1 SNHLY and CDR2 FYNNEI. The CDR3 totals 12 residues. Trimming removed 8 bases from V and 11 bases from J, with 13 bases in between. CDR3 amino acids: CASSGTLAPLHF. CDR3 coding DNA: TGTGCCAGCTCAGGGACCCTAGCACCCCTCCACTTT.

The chain couples TRBV5-1 to TRBJ1-6; the D gene is possibly TRBD1 (6 bases). The germline V gene encodes CDR1 SGHRS and CDR2 YFSETQ. This CDR3 region has 14 residues. Trimming stripped 4 bases from V and 9 bases from J, with 14 bases between. The CDR3 DNA sequence: TGCGCCAGCAGCACCACAGGGAGAGGTTCACCCCTCCACTTT. It encodes CASSTTGRGSPLHF.

This clone was found a few times. The V and J genes are TRBV6-5 and TRBJ1-2; perhaps TRBD1 as D (6 bases). The germline V gene encodes CDR1 MNHEY and CDR2 SVGAGI. V was pared by 7 bases and J by 2 bases, with 17 bases between. This CDR3 is built from 15 residues. This CDR3 reads CASTLAGGANYGYTF. Written as DNA, the CDR3 is TGTGCCAGCACCCTAGCGGGGGGCGCGAACTATGGCTACACCTTC.

The V gene is TRBV15, the J gene TRBJ1-1, with no clear D. Germline V CDR1 and CDR2: LNHNV, YYDKDF (reference sequence). The CDR3 loop spans 12 amino acids. V was clipped by 2 bases and J by 3 bases, with 4 bases between them. CDR3 in DNA: TGTGCCACCAGCAGATCAGACACTGAAGCTTTCTTT. Protein product: CATSRSDTEAFF.

This clone was seen a handful of times. The chain joins TRBV30 to TRBJ1-2; D not resolved. CDR1 and CDR2 from the germline V gene are GTSNPN and SVGIG (reference sequence). V was trimmed by 2 bases and J by 7 bases, leaving 8 bases between them. There are 11 residues in the CDR3. CDR3 nucleotides: TGTGCCTGGAGTCTGGACGGTGGCTACACCTTC. Translated: CAWSLDGGYTF. Together with reference TRBV30 and TRBJ1-2, the CDR3 gives the full variable domain: SQTIHQWPATLVQPVGSPLSLECTVEGTSNPNLYWYRQAAGRGLQLLFYSVGIGQISSEVPQNLSASRPQDRQFILSSKKLLLSDSGFYLCAWSLDGGYTFGSGTRLTVV.

This sequence joins TRBV30 and TRBJ2-1, with D tentatively TRBD1 or TRBD2 (5 bases each). CDR1 and CDR2 from the germline V gene are GTSNPN and SVGIG (reference sequence). Trimming took 1 base from V and 5 from J, leaving 15 bases between them. The CDR3 is made up of 15 amino acids. CDR3 nucleotide sequence: TGTGCCTGGAGTGAGGGACCGAACCGGCACAATGAGCAGTTCTTC. It translates to CAWSEGPNRHNEQFF.

The chain combines TRBV29-1 with TRBJ1-4; D not certain. The ends were cut back, 5 bases at V and 7 bases at J, with 14 bases in the middle. There are 13 residues in the CDR3. Germline V gene data show CDR1 as SQVTM and CDR2 as ANQGSEA. The DNA for the CDR3 is TGCAGCGTTCCGGACCCCGGAGGTGAAAAACTGTTTTTT. Its translation: CSVPDPGGEKLFF.

V is TRBV29-1 and J is TRBJ2-5, with D maybe TRBD2 (6 bases). The V gene lost 7 bases and the J gene lost 4 bases, with 16 bases spanning the gap. The length of the CDR3 is 13 residues. Germline V gene sequence: CDR1 SQVTM, CDR2 ANQGSEA. CDR3 region: CSAGLGSGETQYF. CDR3 DNA sequence: TGCAGCGCGGGACTGGGCTCGGGAGAGACCCAGTACTTC.